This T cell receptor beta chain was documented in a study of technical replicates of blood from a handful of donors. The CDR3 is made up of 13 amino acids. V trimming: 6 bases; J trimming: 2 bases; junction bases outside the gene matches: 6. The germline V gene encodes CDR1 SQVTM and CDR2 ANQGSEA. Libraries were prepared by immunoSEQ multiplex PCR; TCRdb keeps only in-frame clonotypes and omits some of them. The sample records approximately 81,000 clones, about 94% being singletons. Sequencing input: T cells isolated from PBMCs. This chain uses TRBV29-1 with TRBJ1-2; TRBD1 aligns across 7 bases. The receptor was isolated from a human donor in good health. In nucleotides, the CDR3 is TGCAGCGTCCGGACAGGCAACAACTATGGCTACACCTTC. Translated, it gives CSVRTGNNYGYTF.